A selection of T cell receptor beta chains follows, all from one sample in a study of blood T cell repertoires in COVID-19. This table comes from immunoSEQ multiplex PCR, and its TCRdb copy is limited to in-frame clones, with some not included. The table lists roughly 210,000 clones, roughly nine tenths of them singletons, with 1.7% in the top ten. The sample comprised peripheral blood. The receptor set was obtained from a man in his 70s with acute or convalescent COVID-19. CDR3s include the opening cysteine and the closing phenylalanine or tryptophan. Each record gives: J gene, clone size, D gene, V gene, CDR3 protein, CDR3 DNA. D genes are given only for firm matches. Expanded clones get a size class; other rows say once, few or many, or leave the size out.

j_call: TRBJ2-5
clone_size: few
d_call: TRBD2
v_call: TRBV7-9
cdr3_aa: CASSEGLAETLQETQYF
cdr3_nt: TGTGCCAGCAGCGAAGGACTAGCGGAAACGCTACAAGAGACCCAGTACTTC

j_call: TRBJ2-2
clone_size: NA
d_call: TRBD1
v_call: TRBV19
cdr3_aa: CASSGPNGHRGYNTGELFF
cdr3_nt: TGTGCCAGTAGTGGCCCGAATGGGCACAGGGGTTATAACACCGGGGAGCTGTTTTTT

j_call: TRBJ1-1
clone_size: NA
d_call: NA
v_call: TRBV6-5
cdr3_aa: CASSYSRQGDTEAFF
cdr3_nt: TGTGCCAGCAGTTACTCGAGGCAGGGTGACACTGAAGCTTTCTTT

j_call: TRBJ2-2
clone_size: NA
d_call: NA
v_call: TRBV9
cdr3_aa: CASSVQESRYTGELFF
cdr3_nt: TGTGCCAGCAGCGTTCAAGAGAGTCGGTACACCGGGGAGCTGTTTTTT

j_call: TRBJ2-1
clone_size: NA
d_call: NA
v_call: TRBV19
cdr3_aa: CASSIGLQGEQFF
cdr3_nt: TGTGCCAGTAGTATAGGGTTACAGGGTGAGCAGTTCTTC

j_call: TRBJ2-2
clone_size: NA
d_call: TRBD2
v_call: TRBV7-2
cdr3_aa: CASSPIALLAGGRTGELFF
cdr3_nt: TGTGCCAGCAGCCCAATAGCCCTACTAGCGGGAGGGAGGACCGGGGAGCTGTTTTTT

j_call: TRBJ2-5
clone_size: NA
d_call: TRBD2
v_call: TRBV7-2
cdr3_aa: CASSLGLADQETQYF
cdr3_nt: TGTGCCAGCAGCTTAGGACTAGCGGACCAAGAGACCCAGTACTTC

j_call: TRBJ2-1
clone_size: once
d_call: TRBD2
v_call: TRBV24-1
cdr3_aa: CATSDKAGVRNEQFF
cdr3_nt: TGTGCCACCAGTGATAAGGCGGGAGTCCGGAATGAGCAGTTCTTC

j_call: TRBJ2-7
clone_size: NA
d_call: TRBD2
v_call: TRBV7-9
cdr3_aa: CASSLALTSGAYEQYF
cdr3_nt: TGTGCCAGCAGCTTAGCGCTTACTAGCGGGGCCTACGAGCAGTACTTC

j_call: TRBJ1-3
clone_size: NA
d_call: NA
v_call: TRBV5-6
cdr3_aa: CASSFIRGISGNTIYF
cdr3_nt: TGTGCCAGCAGCTTTATAAGGGGAATCTCTGGAAACACCATATATTTT

j_call: TRBJ2-2
clone_size: once
d_call: NA
v_call: TRBV5-1
cdr3_aa: CASSGTGTNTGELFF
cdr3_nt: TGCGCCAGCAGCGGCACAGGGACGAACACCGGGGAGCTGTTTTTT

j_call: TRBJ2-1
clone_size: NA
d_call: TRBD2
v_call: TRBV2
cdr3_aa: CASSVGAGGGNEQFF
cdr3_nt: TGTGCCAGCAGTGTAGGAGCGGGAGGGGGCAATGAGCAGTTCTTC

j_call: TRBJ2-1
clone_size: NA
d_call: NA
v_call: TRBV5-1
cdr3_aa: CASSLDFNEQFF
cdr3_nt: TGCGCCAGCAGCTTGGACTTCAATGAGCAGTTCTTC

j_call: TRBJ2-1
clone_size: NA
d_call: NA
v_call: TRBV7-2
cdr3_aa: CASSLGGPSYNEQFF
cdr3_nt: TGTGCCAGCAGCTTAGGCGGGCCTTCCTACAATGAGCAGTTCTTC

j_call: TRBJ1-5
clone_size: once
d_call: NA
v_call: TRBV18
cdr3_aa: CASSVSGANSNQPQHF
cdr3_nt: TGTGCCAGCTCAGTTTCGGGAGCTAATAGCAATCAGCCCCAGCATTTT